The entry that follows covers one TCR beta chain sequence. Compared with germline, one end of the junction differs, possibly owing to a read error. Germline V CDR1 and CDR2: SGHTS, YDEGEE. The CDR3 has 15 amino acids. This entry belongs to a study of blood T cell repertoires in COVID-19. Under the authors' procedure: From reference gene primer amplification, estimates of nucleated cell counts were derived. Sequencing used immunoSEQ multiplex PCR; TCRdb keeps in-frame clones, though not all of them. That table gives V, J and clone size, and the DNA gave D and trimming. The table records about 180,000 clones, 80% to 90% of them present only once.

This TCR derives from a man between 60 and 75 years old with acute or convalescent COVID-19. Input material: peripheral blood. The rearrangement joins TRBV5-8 to TRBJ1-1, with 8 bases lining up with TRBD1. The CDR3 sequence: CASSGNTRDRSVSVF. CDR3 bases: TGTGCCAGCAGCGGCAATACCCGGGACAGGTCTGTTTCCGTCTTT.